This T cell receptor (beta chain) was observed in a study of cytomegalovirus exposure and HLA in healthy donors. Study-level results: Most TCR sequences were rare, but some public TCRs occurred in many donors. The later analysis indicated that the majority of CMV-associated TCR beta chains appeared HLA-restricted. Later examination showed HLA-associated TCR beta chains had greater clonal expansion than equally common others. TCR association rates varied by HLA locus in a later analysis, with DRB1 highest and HLA-C lowest.

The CDR3 is 12 residues long. Trimming pared 6 bases from V and 6 bases from J, leaving 12 bases between. Per germline, CDR1 MNHEY and CDR2 SVGAGI. The PCR employed 60 Vbeta primers together with 13 Jbeta primers. Only in-frame clones appear in the TCRdb table, and some are missing; sequencing was by immunoSEQ multiplex PCR. The sample holds 80,000 to 95,000 clones, over 65% seen once. As for this clone: The antigen remains unidentified.

This sequence joins TRBV6-5 and TRBJ2-7, with D perhaps matching TRBD1 (5 bases). This TCR was recovered from a woman under 30 in good health and CMV-seropositive. The sample consisted of PBMCs. The CDR3 sequence: CASRDLRGEQYF. CDR3 DNA: TGTGCCAGCAGGGATCTAAGGGGCGAGCAGTACTTC.